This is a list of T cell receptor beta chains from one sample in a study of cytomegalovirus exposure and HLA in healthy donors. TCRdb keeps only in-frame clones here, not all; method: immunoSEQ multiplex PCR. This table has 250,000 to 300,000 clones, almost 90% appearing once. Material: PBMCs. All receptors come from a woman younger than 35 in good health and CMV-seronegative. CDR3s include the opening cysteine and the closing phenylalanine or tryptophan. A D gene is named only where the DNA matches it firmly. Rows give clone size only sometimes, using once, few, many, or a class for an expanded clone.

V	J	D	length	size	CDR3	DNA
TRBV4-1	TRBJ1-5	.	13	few	CASSQGPDQPQHF	TGCGCCAGCAGCCAAGGGCCCGATCAGCCCCAGCATTTT
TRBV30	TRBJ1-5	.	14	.	CAWGTRGSNQPQHF	TGTGCCTGGGGGACCAGGGGTAGCAATCAGCCCCAGCATTTT
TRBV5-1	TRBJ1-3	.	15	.	CASSLEGGSGNTIYF	TGCGCCAGCAGCTTGGAAGGGGGCTCTGGAAACACCATATATTTT
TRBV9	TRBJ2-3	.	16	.	CASSVEEAWGADTQYF	TGTGCCAGCAGCGTAGAGGAGGCCTGGGGAGCAGATACGCAGTATTTT
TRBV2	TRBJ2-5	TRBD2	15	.	CASGDRSGGLGTQYF	TGTGCCAGCGGGGACCGGAGCGGGGGGCTCGGGACCCAGTACTTC
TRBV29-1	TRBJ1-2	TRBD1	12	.	CSVPRTGYGYTF	TGCAGCGTTCCGAGGACAGGTTACGGCTACACCTTC
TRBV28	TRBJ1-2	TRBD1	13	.	CASSSGQQDGYTF	TGTGCCAGCAGTTCGGGACAGCAAGATGGCTACACCTTC
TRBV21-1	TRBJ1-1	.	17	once	CASSQKKEGQGAVEAFF	TGTGCCAGCAGCCAAAAGAAAGAGGGACAGGGGGCCGTTGAAGCTTTCTTT
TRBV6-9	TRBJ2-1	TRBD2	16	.	CASSYRRGGTYNEQFF	TGTGCCAGCAGTTACCGTCGGGGGGGAACCTACAATGAGCAGTTCTTC
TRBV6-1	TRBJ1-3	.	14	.	CASSELSSGNTIYF	TGTGCCAGCAGTGAATTGAGCTCTGGAAACACCATATATTTT
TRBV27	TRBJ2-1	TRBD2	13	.	CATQRGSYNEQFF	TGTGCCACTCAGCGGGGTTCCTACAATGAGCAGTTCTTC
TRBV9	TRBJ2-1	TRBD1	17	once	CASSPRLWGQGSNEQFF	TGTGCCAGCAGCCCCCGACTTTGGGGACAGGGTAGCAATGAGCAGTTCTTC
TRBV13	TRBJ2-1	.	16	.	CASSFWDSGSHDEQFF	TGTGCCAGCAGCTTTTGGGACTCTGGAAGTCATGATGAGCAGTTCTTC
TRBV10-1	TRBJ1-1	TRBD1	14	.	CASSETGGDTEAFF	TGCGCCAGCAGTGAAACAGGGGGAGATACTGAAGCTTTCTTT
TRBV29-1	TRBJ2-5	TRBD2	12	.	CSVELAGETQYF	TGCAGCGTTGAACTAGCGGGGGAGACCCAGTACTTC
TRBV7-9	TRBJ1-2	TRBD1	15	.	CASSPLDRGRYGYTF	TGTGCCAGCAGCCCGCTGGACAGGGGACGTTATGGCTACACCTTC
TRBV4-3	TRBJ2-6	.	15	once	CASSHGLSGANVLTF	TGCGCCAGCAGCCACGGTCTTTCTGGGGCCAACGTCCTGACTTTC
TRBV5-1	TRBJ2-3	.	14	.	CATQVGGRGDTQYF	TGCGCCACACAAGTGGGGGGGCGAGGAGATACGCAGTATTTT
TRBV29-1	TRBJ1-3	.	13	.	CSVLFTNGNTIYF	TGCAGCGTTCTTTTCACAAATGGAAACACCATATATTTT
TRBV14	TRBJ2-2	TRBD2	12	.	CASSWEGGELFF	TGTGCCAGCAGCTGGGAGGGCGGGGAGCTGTTTTTT
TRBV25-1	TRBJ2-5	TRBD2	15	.	CASSESGGIGETQYF	TGTGCCAGCAGTGAAAGCGGGGGGATTGGTGAGACCCAGTACTTC
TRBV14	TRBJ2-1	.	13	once	CASSQDFRLEQFF	TGTGCCAGCAGCCAAGATTTTCGACTCGAGCAGTTCTTC
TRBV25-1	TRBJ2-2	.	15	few	CASSERGSNTGELFF	TGTGCCAGCAGTGAAAGGGGCAGTAACACCGGGGAGCTGTTTTTT
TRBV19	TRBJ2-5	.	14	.	CASSTTGAGETQYF	TGTGCCAGTAGTACGACAGGAGCCGGAGAGACCCAGTACTTC
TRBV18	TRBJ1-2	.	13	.	CASSRAMNYGYTF	TGTGCCAGCTCACGGGCCATGAACTATGGCTACACCTTC
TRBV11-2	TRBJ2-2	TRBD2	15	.	CASRPPGGRTGELFF	TGTGCCAGCAGACCCCCGGGGGGGCGAACCGGGGAGCTGTTTTTT
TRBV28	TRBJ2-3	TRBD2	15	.	CASGPGTSFGDTQYF	TGTGCCAGCGGCCCCGGGACTAGCTTCGGGGATACGCAGTATTTT
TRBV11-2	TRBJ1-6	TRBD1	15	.	CASRPARGPNSPLHF	TGTGCCAGCAGACCGGCCAGGGGGCCAAATTCACCCCTCCACTTT
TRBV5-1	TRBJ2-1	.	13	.	CASSSRVGNEQFF	TGCGCCAGCAGCTCCAGGGTGGGAAATGAGCAGTTCTTC
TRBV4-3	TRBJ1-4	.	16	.	CASSQDLEGFAEKLFF	TGCGCCAGCAGCCAAGATTTGGAGGGATTTGCTGAAAAACTGTTTTTT
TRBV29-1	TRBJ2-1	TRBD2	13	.	CSVEGGRVNEQFF	TGCAGCGTTGAGGGGGGGAGGGTCAATGAGCAGTTCTTC
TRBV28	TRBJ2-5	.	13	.	CASSSGSQETQYF	TGTGCCAGCAGTTCGGGATCCCAAGAGACCCAGTACTTC
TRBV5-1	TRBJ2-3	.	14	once	CASSRRRDADTQYF	TGCGCCAGCAGCCGGCGGCGGGATGCAGATACGCAGTATTTT
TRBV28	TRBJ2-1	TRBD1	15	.	CASSTEDRVGNEQFF	TGTGCCAGCAGTACTGAGGACAGGGTAGGCAATGAGCAGTTCTTC
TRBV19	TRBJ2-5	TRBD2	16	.	CASSMDGGAGEETQYF	TGTGCCAGTAGTATGGACGGGGGGGCCGGGGAAGAGACCCAGTACTTC
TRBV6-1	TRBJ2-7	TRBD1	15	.	CASRAAGQDFYEQYF	TGTGCCAGCAGGGCTGCGGGACAGGACTTCTACGAGCAGTACTTC
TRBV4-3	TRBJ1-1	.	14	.	CASSRENMNTEAFF	TGCGCCAGCAGCCGGGAGAACATGAACACTGAAGCTTTCTTT
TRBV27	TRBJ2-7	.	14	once	CASSLSGATYEQYF	TGTGCCAGCAGTTTATCGGGGGCGACCTACGAGCAGTACTTC
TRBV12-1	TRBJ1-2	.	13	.	CASSPISRYGYTF	TGTGCCAGCAGCCCCATCTCACGGTATGGCTACACCTTC
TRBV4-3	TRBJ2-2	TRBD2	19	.	CASSQVSASGGLGTGELFF	TGCGCCAGCAGCCAAGTCTCGGCTAGCGGGGGGTTGGGGACCGGGGAGCTGTTTTTT
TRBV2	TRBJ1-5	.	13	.	CASSETSNQPQHF	TGTGCCAGCAGTGAGACTTCCAATCAGCCCCAGCATTTT
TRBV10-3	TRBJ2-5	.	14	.	CAISERQGQETQYF	TGTGCCATCAGTGAAAGACAAGGCCAAGAGACCCAGTACTTC
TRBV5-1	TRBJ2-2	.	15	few	CASSLMQGPTGELFF	TGCGCCAGCAGCTTGATGCAGGGTCCCACCGGGGAGCTGTTTTTT
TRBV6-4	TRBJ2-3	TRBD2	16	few	CASSDSTSGHTDTQYF	TGTGCCAGCAGTGACTCGACTAGCGGGCACACAGATACGCAGTATTTT